The 23 T cell receptor beta chains reported below all come from one sample, sequenced in a study of vaccination effects on CD4 cells after COVID-19. ViraFEST assay sequencing came after antigen-specific CD4+ T cells were expanded with viral peptide pools. The culture ran for 10 to 11 days, and then CD4+ T cells were isolated. Antigen specificity for these receptors is unknown. Using immunoSEQ multiplex PCR, the repertoire was profiled, and TCRdb retains in-frame clones only, with some absent. Among tens of thousands of clones listed, 80% to 90% were seen once. This material consisted of CD4+ T cells from PBMCs cultured with HCoV-229E spike peptides, taken before COVID-19 vaccination. These receptors came from a human donor who received a COVID-19 vaccine.

The gene calls are TRBV4-2 and TRBJ2-3; D is unclear. The germline V gene encodes CDR1 LGHNA and CDR2 YNFKEQ. Trimming removed 1 base at V and 3 bases at J, with 8 bases between. This CDR3 comprises 14 residues. The chain's CDR3 is CASSQVKKTDTQYF. CDR3 DNA: TGTGCCAGCAGCCAAGTTAAGAAGACAGATACGCAGTATTTT.

V gene TRBV11-2 combines with J gene TRBJ2-2; D perhaps matches TRBD2 (7 bases). Germline V gene data show CDR1 as SGHAT and CDR2 as FQNNGV. CDR3 length: 15 amino acids. Trimming removed 5 bases at V and 3 bases at J, with 13 bases between. The CDR3 nucleotides read TGTGCCAGCAGCGGCAACGGGGGGCACACCGGGGAGCTGTTTTTT. This sequence encodes CASSGNGGHTGELFF.

In this sample, this clone turned up once. The J gene is TRBJ1-5, the V gene TRBV29-1, with D unresolved. This CDR3 is built from 14 residues. V was clipped by 4 bases and J by 0 bases, with 10 bases between them. Per germline, CDR1 SQVTM and CDR2 ANQGSEA. The CDR3 nucleotides read TGCAGCGTTGGGGGTCTCAATAGCAATCAGCCCCAGCATTTT. It yields the protein CSVGGLNSNQPQHF.

This clone was recorded a few times. V gene TRBV6-6 combines with J gene TRBJ2-1, with 10 bases fitting TRBD1. Losses at the gene ends were 4 bases for V and 7 bases for J; bases not matched to a gene: 7. Per germline, CDR1 MNHNY and CDR2 SVGAGI (reference sequence). The CDR3 contains 15 residues. CDR3 in amino acids: CASSSADRGMNEQFF. The CDR3 nucleotides are TGTGCCAGCAGTTCCGCGGACAGGGGGATGAATGAGCAGTTCTTC.

The chain recombines TRBV3-1 (or the pseudogene TRBV3-2) with TRBJ1-1; D ambiguous. This CDR3 contains 14 residues. Per the germline V gene, CDR1 is LGHDT and CDR2 is YNNKEL (reference sequence). V lost 4 bases to trimming and J lost 6 bases, with 15 bases between them. The CDR3 DNA reads as TGTGCCAGCAGCCCCAAGACGACGGTCGCTGAAGCTTTCTTT. It codes for CASSPKTTVAEAFF.

The chain recombines TRBV7-6 with TRBJ2-2; D might be TRBD2 (5 bases). The CDR3 runs to 16 residues. V was cut by 5 bases and J by 0 bases, with 13 bases left in between. The germline CDR1 and CDR2 sequences are SGHVS and FNYEAQ. The CDR3 protein is CASSPGVTANTGELFF. CDR3 sequence (DNA): TGTGCCAGCAGCCCCGGGGTGACGGCGAACACCGGGGAGCTGTTTTTT.

This chain uses TRBV18 with TRBJ2-3; 9 bases match TRBD2. The trim removed 4 bases at V and 4 bases at J, leaving 15 bases unmatched. The CDR3 is 18 residues long. In germline, CDR1 is KGHSH, CDR2 LQKENI. CDR3 in DNA: TGTGCCAGCTCACTTAAAGCGGGGGGATCAGGTTATCCAGATACGCAGTATTTT. It codes for CASSLKAGGSGYPDTQYF. Looking up the rest from reference TRBV18 and TRBJ2-3 gives the full variable domain: NAGVMQNPRHLVRRRGQEARLRCSPMKGHSHVYWYRQLPEEGLKFMVYLQKENIIDESGMPKERFSAEFPKEGPSILRIQQVVRGDSAAYFCASSLKAGGSGYPDTQYFGPGTRLTVL.

This rearrangement joins TRBV12-3 or TRBV12-4 to TRBJ1-1; D not resolved. There are 12 residues in the CDR3. V was shortened by 5 bases and J by 3 bases, with 7 bases between the two germline ends. CDR3 in amino acids: CASSRLDTEAFF. The CDR3 nucleotides read TGTGCCAGCAGTAGGTTGGACACTGAAGCTTTCTTT.

J is TRBJ1-3 and V is TRBV19; D possibly corresponds to TRBD1 (6 bases). This CDR3 contains 16 residues. Germline V gene sequence: CDR1 LNHDA, CDR2 SQIVND (reference sequence). Deletions cut 6 bases from V and 4 bases from J, with 19 bases between. CDR3 DNA: TGTGCCAGTAGCAGGGGAAGTCGGAACGTCGGAAACACCATATATTTT. This sequence encodes CASSRGSRNVGNTIYF.

This chain links TRBV9 with TRBJ1-5, with 7 bases identical to TRBD1. The V gene end was trimmed by 3 bases and the J gene end by 3 bases; junction bases not matched to a gene: 6. Germline-derived CDR1 and CDR2 are SGDLS and YYNGEE. This CDR3 spans 15 amino acids. CDR3 sequence reads: CASSAQTGINQPQHF. The DNA for the CDR3 is TGTGCCAGCAGCGCCCAGACAGGGATCAATCAGCCCCAGCATTTT.

This clone came up once. The chain combines TRBV19 with TRBJ2-1, with TRBD2 matching over 8 bases. The CDR3 is 16 amino acids. V was clipped by 3 bases and J by 4 bases; unmatched bases: 8. Germline lookup yields CDR1 LNHDA and CDR2 SQIVND (reference sequence). The chain's CDR3 is CASSISAGGLYNEQFF. The CDR3, as DNA: TGTGCCAGTAGTATCTCGGCGGGGGGCCTATACAATGAGCAGTTCTTC.

V usage is TRBV10-3 and J usage is TRBJ2-3; D not certain. The CDR3 runs to 11 residues. Germline CDR1 and CDR2: ENHRY and SYGVKD. Trimming shortened V by 10 bases and J by 3 bases, and 8 bases separated the two germline ends. DNA of the CDR3: TGTGCCACGGCGTTTACAGATACGCAGTATTTT. Translated, it gives CATAFTDTQYF.

The chain employs TRBV14 and TRBJ1-1; the D is unclear. The CDR3 sequence is 16 residues long. The germline CDR1 and CDR2 sequences are SGHDN and FVKESK. Deletions cut 1 base from V and 0 bases from J, with 12 bases between. CDR3: CASSQASRGLNTEAFF. CDR3 DNA: TGTGCCAGCAGCCAAGCCTCTCGGGGTCTGAACACTGAAGCTTTCTTT.

The chain links TRBV29-1 to TRBJ2-1, with D hard to call. Deletions cut 4 bases from V and 7 bases from J, with 8 bases between. The CDR3 covers 11 residues. Germline CDR1 reads SQVTM; CDR2 reads ANQGSEA. CDR3 amino acids: CSVAQSNEQFF. CDR3 in DNA: TGCAGCGTTGCACAGTCTAATGAGCAGTTCTTC.

The rearrangement uses TRBV6-5 and TRBJ1-1; 7 bases agree with TRBD1. Germline loops: CDR1 MNHEY, CDR2 SVGAGI. The V segment lost 5 bases and the J segment 3 bases; nucleotides outside the gene matches: 3. This CDR3 contains 13 residues. CDR3 region: CASSLRGDTEAFF. CDR3 coding DNA: TGTGCCAGCAGTCTCAGGGGGGACACTGAAGCTTTCTTT.

The chain uses TRBV5-6 and TRBJ1-2; D gene uncertain. CDR1 and CDR2 (germline): SGHDT, YYEEEE. The V end lost 0 bases, the J end lost 4 bases, and 10 bases lay between the germline ends. The CDR3 has 14 amino acids. CDR3 protein: CASSLGEFSYGYTF. Here the CDR3 DNA reads TGTGCCAGCAGCTTGGGAGAGTTCTCCTATGGCTACACCTTC.

The J gene is TRBJ1-5, the V gene TRBV7-2; D is perhaps TRBD1 (6 bases). This CDR3 contains 15 residues. With 5 bases removed from V and 0 bases from J, the gap between germline ends came to 11 bases. The V gene's germline CDR1 is SGHTA and CDR2 FQGNSA. This CDR3 reads CASSPDRNSNQPQHF. The CDR3 coding sequence is TGTGCCAGCAGCCCGGACAGAAATAGCAATCAGCCCCAGCATTTT.

This sequence joins TRBV18 and TRBJ1-2; D gene uncertain. The CDR3 totals 15 residues. V was clipped by 3 bases and J by 0 bases, with 11 bases between them. Germline V gives CDR1 KGHSH, CDR2 LQKENI. The CDR3 DNA reads TGTGCCAGCTCACCGCGGAACACTCCTAACTATGGCTACACCTTC. Its translation: CASSPRNTPNYGYTF.

The chain joins TRBV4-1 to TRBJ2-1; tentatively, D is TRBD1 (5 bases). From germline, CDR1 is MGHRA and CDR2 YSYEKL. This CDR3 region has 14 residues. V lost 4 bases to trimming and J lost 4 bases, with 11 bases between them. The CDR3 region has the DNA TGCGCCAGCAGCCCACAGGACATTTACAATGAGCAGTTCTTC. Protein: CASSPQDIYNEQFF.

V usage is TRBV2 and J usage is TRBJ2-7, with D possibly TRBD2 on 6 matching bases. The V end lost 6 bases, the J end lost 6 bases, and 15 bases lay between the germline ends. The CDR3 totals 13 residues. Germline values: CDR1 SNHLY, CDR2 FYNNEI. For the CDR3, the DNA is TGTGCCAGCAGGCAGAACGGGGGAGGCGAGCAGTACGTC. Translation: CASRQNGGGEQYV.

In this sample, this clone turned up a few times. The rearrangement joins TRBV10-1 to TRBJ1-2, with a possible D match to TRBD1 (5 bases). This CDR3 is 13 amino acids long. CDR1 and CDR2 (germline): WNHNN, SYGVQD (reference sequence). V lost 7 bases, J lost 3 bases, and 12 bases lay in between. CDR3 sequence: CASTRGNHYGYTF. CDR3 in DNA: TGCGCCAGCACACGGGGCAACCACTATGGCTACACCTTC.

This chain links TRBV7-9 with TRBJ2-5; no firm D call. The CDR3 runs to 12 residues. V lost 5 bases and J 7 bases, leaving 11 bases between the germline ends. The germline CDR1 and CDR2 sequences are SEHNR and FQNEAQ (reference sequence). The CDR3 nucleotides are TGTGCCAGCAGCCTACAAATCTCGACCCAGTACTTC. Protein sequence: CASSLQISTQYF. Based on the CDR3 plus reference TRBV7-9 and TRBJ2-5, the full variable domain is DTGVSQNPRHKITKRGQNVTFRCDPISEHNRLYWYRQTLGQGPEFLTYFQNEAQLEKSRLLSDRFSAERPKGSFSTLEIQRTEQGDSAMYLCASSLQISTQYFGPGTRLLVL.

CDR3 sequence reads: CSSDLLLEQFF. The DNA for the CDR3 is TGCAGCTCCGACCTTCTCTTAGAGCAGTTCTTC. The V call is TRBV20-1, the J call TRBJ2-1; D gene uncertain. CDR1 and CDR2 from the germline V gene are DFQATT and SNEGSKA (reference sequence). This CDR3 comprises 11 residues.